This T cell receptor (beta chain) was retrieved from a study of blood T cell repertoires in COVID-19. Overall study context: PBMCs, B-cell-depleted T cells, or T cells were the source of the cDNA or gDNA that made up the material.

Generated by immunoSEQ multiplex PCR, the TCRdb table keeps only in-frame clones and is missing some. The data hold some 150,000 clones, with around 84% observed a single time. The sequencing sample was made of peripheral blood. The TCR originated in a woman aged 70 to 79 with COVID-19, enrolled during active disease.

The CDR3 loop reads CASSLVLTGELFF. CDR3 nucleotides: TGTGCCAGCAGCTTAGTTCTCACCGGGGAGCTGTTTTTT. The rearrangement uses TRBV11-2 and TRBJ2-2; D unclear. The CDR3 runs 13 residues. Germline assignment: CDR1 SGHAT and CDR2 FQNNGV. Trimming took off 1 base at V and 4 bases at J, with 4 bases between the two ends.